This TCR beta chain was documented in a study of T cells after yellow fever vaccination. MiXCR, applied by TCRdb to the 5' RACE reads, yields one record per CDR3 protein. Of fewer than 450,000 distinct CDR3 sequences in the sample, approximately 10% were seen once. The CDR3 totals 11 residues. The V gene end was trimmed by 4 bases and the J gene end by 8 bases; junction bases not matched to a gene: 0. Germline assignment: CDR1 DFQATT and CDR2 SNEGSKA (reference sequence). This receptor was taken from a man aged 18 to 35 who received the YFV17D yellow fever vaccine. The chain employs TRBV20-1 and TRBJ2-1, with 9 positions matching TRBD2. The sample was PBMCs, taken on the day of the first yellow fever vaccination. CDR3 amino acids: CSAKRGDEQFF. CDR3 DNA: TGCAGTGCTAAGCGGGGGGATGAGCAGTTCTTC.